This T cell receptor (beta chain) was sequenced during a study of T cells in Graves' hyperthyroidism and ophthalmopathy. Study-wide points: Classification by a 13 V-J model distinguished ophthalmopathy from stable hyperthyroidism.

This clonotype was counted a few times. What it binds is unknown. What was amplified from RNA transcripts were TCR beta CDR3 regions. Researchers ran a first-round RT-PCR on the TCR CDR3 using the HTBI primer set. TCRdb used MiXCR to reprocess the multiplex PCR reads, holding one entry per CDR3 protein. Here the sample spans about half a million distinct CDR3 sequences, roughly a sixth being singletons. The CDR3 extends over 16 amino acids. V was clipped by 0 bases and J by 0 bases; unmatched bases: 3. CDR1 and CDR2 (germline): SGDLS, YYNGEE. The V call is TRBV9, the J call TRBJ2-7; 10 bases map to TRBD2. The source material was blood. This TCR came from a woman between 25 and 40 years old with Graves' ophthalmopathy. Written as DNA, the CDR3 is TGTGCCAGCAGCGTAGGGACTAGCGGCCACTCCTACGAGCAGTACTTC. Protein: CASSVGTSGHSYEQYF.